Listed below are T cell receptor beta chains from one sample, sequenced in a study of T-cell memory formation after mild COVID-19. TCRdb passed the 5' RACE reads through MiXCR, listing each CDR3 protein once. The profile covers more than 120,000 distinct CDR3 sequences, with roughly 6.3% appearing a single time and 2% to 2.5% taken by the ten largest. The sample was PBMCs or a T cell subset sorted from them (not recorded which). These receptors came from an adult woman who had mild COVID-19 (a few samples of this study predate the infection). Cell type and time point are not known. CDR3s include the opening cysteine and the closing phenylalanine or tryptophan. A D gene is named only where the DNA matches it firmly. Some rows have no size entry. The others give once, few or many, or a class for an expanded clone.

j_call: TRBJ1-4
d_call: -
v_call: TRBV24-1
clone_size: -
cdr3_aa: CATSDPGQDEKLFF
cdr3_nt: TGTGCCACCAGTGACCCGGGACAAGATGAAAAACTGTTTTTT

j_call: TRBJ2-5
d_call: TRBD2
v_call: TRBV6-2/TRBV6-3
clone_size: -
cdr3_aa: CASSYLSGRVEETQYF
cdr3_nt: TGTGCCAGCAGTTATCTTAGCGGGAGGGTGGAAGAGACCCAGTACTTC

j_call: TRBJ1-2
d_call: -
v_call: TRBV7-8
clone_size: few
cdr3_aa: CASSASPVVGYTF
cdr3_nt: TGTGCCAGCAGCGCCTCTCCAGTAGTTGGCTACACCTTC

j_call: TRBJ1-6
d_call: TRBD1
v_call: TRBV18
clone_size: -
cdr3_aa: CASSPRTGTNLLGSPLHF
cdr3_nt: TGTGCCAGCTCACCACGGACAGGGACGAACCTTCTGGGTTCACCCCTCCACTTT

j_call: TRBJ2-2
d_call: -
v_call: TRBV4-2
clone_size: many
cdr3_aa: CASSQATANTGELFF
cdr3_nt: TGTGCCAGCAGCCAAGCGACAGCGAACACCGGGGAGCTGTTTTTT

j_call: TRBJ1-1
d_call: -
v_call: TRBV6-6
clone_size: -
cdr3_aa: CASSYSGPLEAFF
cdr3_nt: TGTGCCAGCAGTTATTCAGGCCCCCTTGAAGCTTTCTTT

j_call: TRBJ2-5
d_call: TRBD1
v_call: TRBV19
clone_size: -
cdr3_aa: CASSLKGQEYF
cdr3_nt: TGTGCCAGTAGCTTAAAGGGACAGGAGTACTTC

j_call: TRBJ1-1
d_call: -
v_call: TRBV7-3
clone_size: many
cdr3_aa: CASSPTRGTEAFF
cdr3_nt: TGTGCCAGCAGCCCCACCAGGGGCACTGAAGCTTTCTTT

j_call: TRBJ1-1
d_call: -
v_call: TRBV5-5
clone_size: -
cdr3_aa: CASSSFDRLDTEAFF
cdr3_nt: TGTGCCAGCAGCTCGTTCGACAGGTTGGACACTGAAGCTTTCTTT

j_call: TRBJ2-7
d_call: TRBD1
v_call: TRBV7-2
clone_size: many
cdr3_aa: CASSLTGYEQYF
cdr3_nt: TGTGCCAGCAGTCTGACAGGGTACGAGCAGTACTTC

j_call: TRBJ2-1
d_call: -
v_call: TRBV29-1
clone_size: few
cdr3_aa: CSVGSSDGYNEQFF
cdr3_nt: TGCAGCGTTGGGTCATCCGACGGTTACAATGAGCAGTTCTTC

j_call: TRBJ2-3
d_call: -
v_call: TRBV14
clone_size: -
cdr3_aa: CASSALRGTRLTDTQYF
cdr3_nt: TGTGCCAGCAGCGCCCTAAGGGGAACCCGGCTCACAGATACGCAGTATTTT

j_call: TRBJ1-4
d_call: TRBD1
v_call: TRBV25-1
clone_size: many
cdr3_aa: CASSESRTGFREKLFF
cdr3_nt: TGTGCCAGCAGTGAATCCCGGACAGGTTTTCGCGAAAAACTGTTTTTT

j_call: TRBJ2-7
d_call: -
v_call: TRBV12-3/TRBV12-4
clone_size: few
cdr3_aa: CASSGSSSYEQYF
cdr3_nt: TGTGCCAGCAGTGGATCCTCCTCCTACGAGCAGTACTTC

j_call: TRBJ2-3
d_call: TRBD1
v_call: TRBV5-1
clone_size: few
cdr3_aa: CASSLGDRGSTDTQYF
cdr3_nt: TGCGCCAGCAGCTTGGGCGACAGGGGGAGCACAGATACGCAGTATTTT